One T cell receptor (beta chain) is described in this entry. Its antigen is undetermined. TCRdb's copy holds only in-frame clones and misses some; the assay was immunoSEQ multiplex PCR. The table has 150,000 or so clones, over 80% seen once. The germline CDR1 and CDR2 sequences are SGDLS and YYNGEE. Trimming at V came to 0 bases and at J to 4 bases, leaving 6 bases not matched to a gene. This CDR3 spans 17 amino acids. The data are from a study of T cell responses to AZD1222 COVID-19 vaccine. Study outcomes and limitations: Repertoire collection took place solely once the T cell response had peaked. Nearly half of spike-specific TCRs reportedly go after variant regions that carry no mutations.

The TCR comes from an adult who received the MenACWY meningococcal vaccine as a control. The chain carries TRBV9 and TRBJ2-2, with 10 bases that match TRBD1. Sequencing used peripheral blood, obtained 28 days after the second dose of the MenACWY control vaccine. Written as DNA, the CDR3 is TGTGCCAGCAGCGTAGTGGGGACAGGGGCGGCCACCGGGGAGCTGTTTTTT. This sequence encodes CASSVVGTGAATGELFF.